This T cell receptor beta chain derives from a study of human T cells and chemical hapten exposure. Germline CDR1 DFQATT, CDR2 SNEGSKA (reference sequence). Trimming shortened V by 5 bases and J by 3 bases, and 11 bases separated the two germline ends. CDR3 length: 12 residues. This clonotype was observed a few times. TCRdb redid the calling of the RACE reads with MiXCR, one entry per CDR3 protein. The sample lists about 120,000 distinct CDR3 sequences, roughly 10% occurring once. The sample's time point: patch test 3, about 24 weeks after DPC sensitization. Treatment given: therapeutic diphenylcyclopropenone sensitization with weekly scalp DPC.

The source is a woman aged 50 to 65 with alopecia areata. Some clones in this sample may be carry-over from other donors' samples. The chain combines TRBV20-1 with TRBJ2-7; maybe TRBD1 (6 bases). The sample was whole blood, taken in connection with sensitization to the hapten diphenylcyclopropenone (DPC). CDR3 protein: CSAHRDNYEQYF. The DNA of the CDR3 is TGCAGTGCTCACCGGGACAACTACGAGCAGTACTTC.